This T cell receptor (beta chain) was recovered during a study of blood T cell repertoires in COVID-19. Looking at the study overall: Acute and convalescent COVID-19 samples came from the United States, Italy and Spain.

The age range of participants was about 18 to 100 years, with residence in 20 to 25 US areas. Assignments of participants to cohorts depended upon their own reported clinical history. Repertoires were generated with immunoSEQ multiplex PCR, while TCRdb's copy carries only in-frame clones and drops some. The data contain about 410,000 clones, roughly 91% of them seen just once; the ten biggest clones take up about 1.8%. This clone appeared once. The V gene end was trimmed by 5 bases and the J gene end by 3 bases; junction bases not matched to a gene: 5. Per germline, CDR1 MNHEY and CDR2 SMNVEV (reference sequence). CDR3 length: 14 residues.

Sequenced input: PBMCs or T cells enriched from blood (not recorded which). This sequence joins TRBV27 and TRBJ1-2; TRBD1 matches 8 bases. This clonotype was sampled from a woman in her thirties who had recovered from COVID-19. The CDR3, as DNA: TGTGCCAGCAGTCCAGACAGGGGATACTATGGCTACACCTTC. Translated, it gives CASSPDRGYYGYTF.